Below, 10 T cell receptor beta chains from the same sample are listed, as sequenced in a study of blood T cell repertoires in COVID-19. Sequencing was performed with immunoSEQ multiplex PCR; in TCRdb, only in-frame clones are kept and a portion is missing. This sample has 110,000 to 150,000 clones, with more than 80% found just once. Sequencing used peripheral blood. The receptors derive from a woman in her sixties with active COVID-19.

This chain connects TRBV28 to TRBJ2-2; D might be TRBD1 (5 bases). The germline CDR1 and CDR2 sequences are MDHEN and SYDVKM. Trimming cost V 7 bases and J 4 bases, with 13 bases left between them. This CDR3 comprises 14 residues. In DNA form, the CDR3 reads TGTGCCAGCACAAGGGGAATTCGCACCGGGGAGCTGTTTTTT. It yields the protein CASTRGIRTGELFF.

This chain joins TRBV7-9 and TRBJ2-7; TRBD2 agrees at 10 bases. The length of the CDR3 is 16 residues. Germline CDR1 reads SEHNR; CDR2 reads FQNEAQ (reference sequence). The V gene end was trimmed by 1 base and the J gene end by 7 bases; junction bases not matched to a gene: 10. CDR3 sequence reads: CASSLGRTSGLGEQYF. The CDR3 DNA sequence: TGTGCCAGCAGCTTAGGAAGGACTAGCGGTTTGGGGGAGCAGTACTTC.

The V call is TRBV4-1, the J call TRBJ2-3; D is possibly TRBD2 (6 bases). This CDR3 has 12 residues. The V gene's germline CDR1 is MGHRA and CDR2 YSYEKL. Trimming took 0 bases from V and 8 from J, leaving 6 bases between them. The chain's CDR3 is CASSQEGGTQYF. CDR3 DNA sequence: TGCGCCAGCAGCCAAGAGGGGGGTACGCAGTATTTT.

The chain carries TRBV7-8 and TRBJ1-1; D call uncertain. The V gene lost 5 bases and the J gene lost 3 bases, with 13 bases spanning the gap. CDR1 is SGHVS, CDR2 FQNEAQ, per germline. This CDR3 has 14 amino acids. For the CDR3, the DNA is TGTGCCAGCAGCAACCGATGGAGCTACACTGAAGCTTTCTTT. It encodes CASSNRWSYTEAFF. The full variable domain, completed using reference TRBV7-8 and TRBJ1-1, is GAGVSQSPRYKVAKRGQDVALRCDPISGHVSLFWYQQALGQGPEFLTYFQNEAQLDKSGLPSDRFFAERPEGSVSTLKIQRTQQEDSAVYLCASSNRWSYTEAFFGQGTRLTVV.

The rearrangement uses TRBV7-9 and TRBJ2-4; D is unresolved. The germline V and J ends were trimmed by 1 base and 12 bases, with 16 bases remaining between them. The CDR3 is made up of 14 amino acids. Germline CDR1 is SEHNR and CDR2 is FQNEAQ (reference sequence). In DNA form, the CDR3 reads TGTGCCAGCAGCTTAGTCGGCAGGCATGGGTCTCAGTACTTC. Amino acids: CASSLVGRHGSQYF.

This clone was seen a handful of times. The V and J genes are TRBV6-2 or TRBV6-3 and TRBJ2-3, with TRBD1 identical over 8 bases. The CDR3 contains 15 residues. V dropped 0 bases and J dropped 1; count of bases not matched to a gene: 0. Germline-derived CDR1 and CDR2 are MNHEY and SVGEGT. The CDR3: CASSYSGQGTDTQYF. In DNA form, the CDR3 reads TGTGCCAGCAGTTACTCGGGACAGGGCACAGATACGCAGTATTTT.

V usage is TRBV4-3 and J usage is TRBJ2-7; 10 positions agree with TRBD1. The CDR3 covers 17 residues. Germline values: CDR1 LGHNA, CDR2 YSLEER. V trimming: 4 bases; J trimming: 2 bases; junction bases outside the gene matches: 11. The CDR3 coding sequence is TGCGCCAGCAGCCCCGGATGGGGGACAGGGGAAACCTACGAGCAGTACTTC. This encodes CASSPGWGTGETYEQYF.

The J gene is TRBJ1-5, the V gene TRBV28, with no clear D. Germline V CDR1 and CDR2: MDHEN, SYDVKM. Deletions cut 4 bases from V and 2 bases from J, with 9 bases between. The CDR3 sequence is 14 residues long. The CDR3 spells CASSWSSGNQPQHF. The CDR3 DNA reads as TGTGCCAGCAGTTGGAGCTCTGGCAATCAGCCCCAGCATTTT. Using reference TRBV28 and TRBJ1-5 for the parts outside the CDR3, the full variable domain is DVKVTQSSRYLVKRTGEKVFLECVQDMDHENMFWYRQDPGLGLRLIYFSYDVKMKEKGDIPEGYSVSREKKERFSLILESASTNQTSMYLCASSWSSGNQPQHFGDGTRLSIL.

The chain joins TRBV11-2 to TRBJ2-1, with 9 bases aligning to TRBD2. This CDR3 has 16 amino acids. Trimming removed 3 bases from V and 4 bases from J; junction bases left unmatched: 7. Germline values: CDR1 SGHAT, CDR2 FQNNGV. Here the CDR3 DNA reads TGTGCCAGCAGCTTTTATTCTAGCGGGGCGTACAATGAGCAGTTCTTC. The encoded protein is CASSFYSSGAYNEQFF.

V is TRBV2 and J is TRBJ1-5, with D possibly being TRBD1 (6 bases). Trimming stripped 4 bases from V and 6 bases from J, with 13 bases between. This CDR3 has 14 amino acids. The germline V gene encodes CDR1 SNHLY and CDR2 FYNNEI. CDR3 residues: CASSGQVIIQPQHF. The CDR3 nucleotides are TGTGCCAGCAGTGGACAGGTTATTATTCAGCCCCAGCATTTT.